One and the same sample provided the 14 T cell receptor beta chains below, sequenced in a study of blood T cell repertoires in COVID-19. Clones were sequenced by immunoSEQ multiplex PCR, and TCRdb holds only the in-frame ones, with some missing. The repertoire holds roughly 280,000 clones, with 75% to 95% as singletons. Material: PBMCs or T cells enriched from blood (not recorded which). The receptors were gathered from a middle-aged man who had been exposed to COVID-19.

DNA of the CDR3: TGCGCCAGCAGCCCTGGACAGGGGGGGGATCAGCCCCAGCATTTT. It is translated as CASSPGQGGDQPQHF. J is TRBJ1-5 and V is TRBV5-1, with 10 bases identical to TRBD1. With 4 bases clipped from V and 5 bases from J, the junction kept 6 bases outside the gene matches. Germline V lookup: CDR1 SGHRS, CDR2 YFSETQ. The CDR3 covers 15 residues.

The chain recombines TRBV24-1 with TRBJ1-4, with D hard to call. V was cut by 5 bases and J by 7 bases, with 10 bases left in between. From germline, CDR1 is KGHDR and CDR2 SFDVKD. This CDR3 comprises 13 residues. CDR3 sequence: CATSGRGGEKLFF. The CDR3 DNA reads TGTGCCACCAGTGGCCGGGGTGGTGAAAAACTGTTTTTT.

CDR3 bases: TGCAGCGTTGGGTATCACAGGGTGGAGACTAACTATGGCTACACCTTC. This gives the protein CSVGYHRVETNYGYTF. V and J are TRBV29-1 and TRBJ1-2; the D gene is possibly TRBD1 (6 bases). V was clipped by 4 bases and J by 0 bases, with 18 bases between them. This CDR3 spans 16 amino acids. Germline V CDR1 and CDR2: SQVTM, ANQGSEA.

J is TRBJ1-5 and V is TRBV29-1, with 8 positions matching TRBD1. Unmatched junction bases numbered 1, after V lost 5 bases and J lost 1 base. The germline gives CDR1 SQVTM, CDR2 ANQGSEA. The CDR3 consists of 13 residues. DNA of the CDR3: TGCAGCGTTACAGGGGGAAGCAATCAGCCCCAGCATTTT. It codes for CSVTGGSNQPQHF.

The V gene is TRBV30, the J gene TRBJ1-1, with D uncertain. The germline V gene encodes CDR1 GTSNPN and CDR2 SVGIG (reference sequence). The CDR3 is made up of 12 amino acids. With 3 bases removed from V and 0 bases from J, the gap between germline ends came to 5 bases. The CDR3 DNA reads TGTGCCTGGAGGGCGGTGAACACTGAAGCTTTCTTT. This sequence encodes CAWRAVNTEAFF.

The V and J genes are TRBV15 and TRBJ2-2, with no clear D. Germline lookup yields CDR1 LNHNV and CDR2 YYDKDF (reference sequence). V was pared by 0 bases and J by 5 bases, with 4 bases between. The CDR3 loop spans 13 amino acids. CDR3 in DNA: TGTGCCACCAGCAGAGATCTGACCGGGGAGCTGTTTTTT. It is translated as CATSRDLTGELFF.

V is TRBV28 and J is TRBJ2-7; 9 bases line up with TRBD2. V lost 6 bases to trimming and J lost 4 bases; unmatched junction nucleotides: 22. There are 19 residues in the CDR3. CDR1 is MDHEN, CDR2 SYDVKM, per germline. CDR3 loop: CASRQGEREANPIFYEQYF. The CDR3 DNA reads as TGTGCCAGCAGGCAGGGGGAGCGGGAGGCCAACCCGATTTTTTACGAGCAGTACTTC.

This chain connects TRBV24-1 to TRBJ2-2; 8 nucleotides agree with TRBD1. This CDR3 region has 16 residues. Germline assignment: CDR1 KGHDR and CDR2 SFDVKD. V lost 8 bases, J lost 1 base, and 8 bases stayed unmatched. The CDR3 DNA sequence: TGTGCCACCACGCAGACCGGGACAGGGAACACCGGGGAGCTGTTTTTT. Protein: CATTQTGTGNTGELFF.

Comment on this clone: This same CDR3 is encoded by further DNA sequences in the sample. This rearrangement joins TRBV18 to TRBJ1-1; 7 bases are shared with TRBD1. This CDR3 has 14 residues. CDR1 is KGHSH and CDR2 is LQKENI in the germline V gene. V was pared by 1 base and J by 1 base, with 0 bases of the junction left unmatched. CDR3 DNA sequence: TGTGCCAGCTCACCACGACAGGGGAACACTGAAGCTTTCTTT. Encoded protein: CASSPRQGNTEAFF.

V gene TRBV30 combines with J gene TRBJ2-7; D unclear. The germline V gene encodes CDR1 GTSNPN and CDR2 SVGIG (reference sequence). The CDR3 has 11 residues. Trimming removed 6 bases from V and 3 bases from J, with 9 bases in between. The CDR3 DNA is TGTGCCTGCCAGAGGATCTACGAGCAGTACTTC. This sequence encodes CACQRIYEQYF.

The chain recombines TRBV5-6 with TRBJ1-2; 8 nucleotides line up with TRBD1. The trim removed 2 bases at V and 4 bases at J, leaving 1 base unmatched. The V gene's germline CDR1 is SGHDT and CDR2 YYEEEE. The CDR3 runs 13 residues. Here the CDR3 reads CASSFGTGYGYTF. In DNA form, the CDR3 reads TGTGCCAGCAGCTTTGGGACAGGCTATGGCTACACCTTC.

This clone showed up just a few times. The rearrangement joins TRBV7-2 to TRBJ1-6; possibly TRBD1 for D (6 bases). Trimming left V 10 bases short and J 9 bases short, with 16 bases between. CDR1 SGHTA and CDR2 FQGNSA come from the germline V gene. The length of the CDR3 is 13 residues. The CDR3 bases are TGTGCCACCACACAGGGTTCTAGTTCACCCCTCCACTTT. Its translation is CATTQGSSSPLHF.

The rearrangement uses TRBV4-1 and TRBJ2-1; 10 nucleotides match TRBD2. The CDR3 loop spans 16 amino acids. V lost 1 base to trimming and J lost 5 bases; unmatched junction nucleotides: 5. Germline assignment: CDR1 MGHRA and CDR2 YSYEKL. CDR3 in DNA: TGCGCCAGCAGCCAAGTCTCCCTAGCGGGGGACAATGAGCAGTTCTTC. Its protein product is CASSQVSLAGDNEQFF.

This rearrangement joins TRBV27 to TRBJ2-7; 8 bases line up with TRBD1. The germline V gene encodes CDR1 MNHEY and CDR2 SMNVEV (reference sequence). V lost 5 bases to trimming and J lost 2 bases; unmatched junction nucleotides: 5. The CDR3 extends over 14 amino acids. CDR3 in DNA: TGTGCCAGCAGTAAGGGGACAGGCCCCTACGAGCAGTACTTC. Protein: CASSKGTGPYEQYF.